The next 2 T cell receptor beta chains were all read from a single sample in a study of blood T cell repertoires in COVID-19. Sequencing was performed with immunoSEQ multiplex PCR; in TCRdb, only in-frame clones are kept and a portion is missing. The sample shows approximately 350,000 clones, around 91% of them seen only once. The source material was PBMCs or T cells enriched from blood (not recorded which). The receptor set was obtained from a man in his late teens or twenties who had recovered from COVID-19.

The CDR3 loop is CASSISNSPLHF. The CDR3 bases are TGTGCCAGCAGTATCTCTAATTCACCCCTCCACTTT. This chain links TRBV11-1 with TRBJ1-6; no firm D call. The V gene's germline CDR1 is SGHAT and CDR2 FQDESV (reference sequence). The CDR3 has 12 amino acids. The V end lost 6 bases, the J end lost 6 bases, and 6 bases lay between the germline ends.

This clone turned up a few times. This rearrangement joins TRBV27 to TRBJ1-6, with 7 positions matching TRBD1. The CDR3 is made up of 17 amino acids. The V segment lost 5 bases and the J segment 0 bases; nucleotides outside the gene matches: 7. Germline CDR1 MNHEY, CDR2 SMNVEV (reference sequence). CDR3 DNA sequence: TGTGCCAGCAGTCGGACAGGTTTTGACTCCTATAATTCACCCCTCCACTTT. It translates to CASSRTGFDSYNSPLHF.